This TCR beta chain was identified during a study of blood T cell repertoires in COVID-19. Study information: PBMCs, B-cell-depleted T cells, or T cells provided the cDNA or gDNA that made up the material.

Generated by immunoSEQ multiplex PCR, the TCRdb table keeps only in-frame clones and is missing some. This table has fewer than 250,000 clones, roughly 84% appearing once. CDR1 and CDR2 (germline): SGHVS, FNYEAQ. Trimming stripped 2 bases from V and 0 bases from J, with 17 bases between. CDR3 size: 17 residues. Sequencing was performed on PBMCs or T cells enriched from blood (not recorded which). The chain links TRBV7-6 to TRBJ2-7; D remains unclear. This TCR came from a man aged 25-45 years in a cohort exposed to, infected with or recovered from COVID-19 (not recorded which). The CDR3: CASSLYAQAPSSYEQYF. Written as DNA, the CDR3 is TGTGCCAGCAGCTTATATGCGCAGGCTCCAAGCTCCTACGAGCAGTACTTC.